The 16 T cell receptor beta chains below come from one sample, sequenced in a study of human T cells and chemical hapten exposure. TCRdb ran MiXCR on the RACE reads and lists one entry per CDR3 protein. This table holds about 52,000 distinct CDR3 sequences, 8% to 10% found once. Time point here: patch test 3, about 24 weeks after DPC sensitization. Treatment in this sample: therapeutic diphenylcyclopropenone sensitization with weekly scalp DPC. The sequences come from whole blood, collected in connection with sensitization to the hapten diphenylcyclopropenone (DPC). The receptors here all came from a woman aged 40 to 50 with alopecia areata. Some clones in this sample may be carry-over from other donors' samples.

This clonotype was counted only a few times. V usage is TRBV6-5 and J usage is TRBJ1-2, with D perhaps matching TRBD1 (5 bases). The CDR3 runs to 13 residues. Germline loops: CDR1 MNHEY, CDR2 SVGAGI. V gave up 6 bases and J gave up 4 bases, with 12 bases separating them. CDR3 loop: CASRADRSYGYTF. The CDR3 nucleotides read TGTGCCAGCAGGGCTGACAGAAGCTATGGCTACACCTTC.

V and J are TRBV4-1 and TRBJ2-5; TRBD1 might be the D (5 bases). With 0 bases removed from V and 4 bases from J, the gap between germline ends came to 12 bases. Germline V gene sequence: CDR1 MGHRA, CDR2 YSYEKL. The CDR3 runs to 15 residues. The CDR3 DNA is TGCGCCAGCAGCCAAGAAAGGTCCAGGGCAGAGACCCAGTACTTC. Its translation: CASSQERSRAETQYF.

This clonotype occurred many times. The chain combines TRBV20-1 with TRBJ2-1; no firm D call. Germline V gene lookup returns CDR1 DFQATT and CDR2 SNEGSKA (reference sequence). This CDR3 has 14 residues. Trimming took 8 bases from V and 0 from J, leaving 14 bases between them. As DNA, the CDR3 is TGCAGTCAACGACCCTATAGCTCCTACAATGAGCAGTTCTTC. Translation: CSQRPYSSYNEQFF.

This clonotype was counted many times. The chain employs TRBV11-2 and TRBJ1-2; D call uncertain. In germline, CDR1 is SGHAT, CDR2 FQNNGV. The CDR3 totals 13 residues. V shed 1 base and J shed 8 bases, with 11 bases lying between them. CDR3 protein: CASSLGRQGGYTF. CDR3 nucleotide sequence: TGTGCCAGCAGCTTAGGTCGGCAAGGCGGCTACACCTTC.

The gene calls are TRBV29-1 and TRBJ1-2; D is undetermined. Deletions cut 4 bases from V and 8 bases from J, with 20 bases between. Per the germline V gene, CDR1 is SQVTM and CDR2 is ANQGSEA. This CDR3 has 14 amino acids. In nucleotides, the CDR3 is TGCAGCGTTGTCGGTAGCGCTGCCCACCCAGGCTACACCTTC. This encodes CSVVGSAAHPGYTF.

This chain joins TRBV20-1 and TRBJ2-3; no definite D call. The V and J ends lost 3 bases and 0 bases respectively, with 4 bases between them. The germline CDR1 and CDR2 sequences are DFQATT and SNEGSKA (reference sequence). The CDR3 is 12 residues long. CDR3 protein: CSASGSTDTQYF. The CDR3 bases are TGCAGTGCTAGTGGGAGCACAGATACGCAGTATTTT.

This clonotype was counted between two and nine times. The gene calls are TRBV7-9 and TRBJ2-1; D call uncertain. The V end lost 7 bases, the J end lost 8 bases, and 12 bases lay between the germline ends. The CDR3 length is 12 residues. Germline loops: CDR1 SEHNR, CDR2 FQNEAQ (reference sequence). Here the CDR3 DNA reads TGTGCCAGCAAGATAGGGAAGGATGAGCAGTTCTTC. It encodes CASKIGKDEQFF.

V gene TRBV18 combines with J gene TRBJ2-7; perhaps D is TRBD1 or TRBD2 (5 bases each). V was shortened by 8 bases and J by 4 bases, with 12 bases between the two germline ends. Germline assignment: CDR1 KGHSH and CDR2 LQKENI. This CDR3 comprises 12 residues. CDR3 amino acids: CASGTEGYEQYF. CDR3 nucleotide sequence: TGTGCCAGCGGGACGGAAGGATACGAGCAGTACTTC.

In this sample, this clonotype turned up many times. J is TRBJ1-1 and V is TRBV30, with D hard to call. The CDR3 length is 13 residues. With 4 bases removed from V and 2 bases from J, the gap between germline ends came to 11 bases. The germline V gene encodes CDR1 GTSNPN and CDR2 SVGIG (reference sequence). The CDR3 region is CAWNLGTNTEAFF. The CDR3 DNA reads as TGTGCCTGGAACTTGGGTACTAACACTGAAGCTTTCTTT.

The sample holds a few counts of this clonotype. The chain is built from TRBV2 and TRBJ1-3; no definite D call. The V gene lost 7 bases and the J gene lost 0 bases, with 16 bases spanning the gap. The CDR3 runs to 16 residues. CDR1 is SNHLY, CDR2 FYNNEI, per germline. The CDR3 loop reads CASKIDGSTSGNTIYF. The CDR3 DNA sequence: TGTGCCAGCAAAATTGACGGATCAACCTCTGGAAACACCATATATTTT.

The rearrangement links TRBV27 to TRBJ1-1; D is perhaps TRBD1 (5 bases). The CDR3 loop spans 15 amino acids. Trimming stripped 5 bases from V and 1 base from J, with 14 bases between. The V gene's germline CDR1 is MNHEY and CDR2 SMNVEV (reference sequence). The CDR3 here is CASSTSGRRNTEAFF. CDR3 DNA sequence: TGTGCCAGCAGTACATCGGGACGACGGAACACTGAAGCTTTCTTT.

This clonotype came up a few times. This chain joins TRBV12-3 or TRBV12-4 and TRBJ1-1; perhaps TRBD1 as D (5 bases). Trimming stripped 3 bases from V and 1 base from J, with 9 bases between. The CDR3 is 14 amino acids. CDR3 sequence reads: CASSLGGRNTEAFF. The CDR3 DNA reads TGTGCCAGCAGTTTGGGGGGTCGGAACACTGAAGCTTTCTTT.

This clonotype was counted only a few times. V usage is TRBV6-5 and J usage is TRBJ1-6; the D is unclear. This CDR3 is 14 amino acids long. Germline CDR1 and CDR2: MNHEY and SVGAGI. V was clipped by 6 bases and J by 0 bases, with 6 bases between them. CDR3 residues: CASRRSSYNSPLHF. The DNA of the CDR3 is TGTGCCAGCAGGCGAAGCTCCTATAATTCACCCCTCCACTTT.

The table lists this clonotype with a few counts. The chain links TRBV6-5 to TRBJ2-6; D is ambiguous. The CDR3 covers 12 residues. V was trimmed by 10 bases and J by 4 bases, leaving 8 bases between them. Germline V CDR1 and CDR2: MNHEY, SVGAGI. The CDR3 DNA follows: TGTGCCACCTCACCGGGGGCCAACGTCCTGACTTTC. The encoded protein is CATSPGANVLTF.

This clonotype was observed a few times. This chain's CDR3 is CASSLSWGDMRPNTEAFF. Written as DNA, the CDR3 is TGCGCCAGCAGCCTCTCTTGGGGGGACATGAGGCCGAACACTGAAGCTTTCTTT. This chain links TRBV4-1 with TRBJ1-1; D is possibly TRBD1 (6 bases). The CDR3 contains 18 residues. Trimming shortened V by 4 bases and J by 1 base, and 22 bases separated the two germline ends. Germline CDR1 MGHRA, CDR2 YSYEKL.

This chain joins TRBV7-2 and TRBJ2-7; no clear D gene. This CDR3 is 13 amino acids long. Germline assignment: CDR1 SGHTA and CDR2 FQGNSA. With 5 bases removed from V and 8 bases from J, the gap between germline ends came to 16 bases. In DNA, the CDR3 is TGTGCCAGCAGCCCTGGCTATGTTTCACAGCAGTACTTC. It encodes CASSPGYVSQQYF.